This T cell receptor (beta chain) was documented in a study of T cells expressing NK-cell markers. Study-level results: The study did not resolve the HCMV specificity of expanded NKG2C+ T cell clones. NKG2C+ dominant clonotypes from about 6 donors made up about 1.0-8% of CD8+ T cells.

CDR1 ENHRY and CDR2 SYGVKD come from the germline V gene. This CDR3 spans 15 amino acids. It was by 5'RACE template switching with UMIs that TCR beta cDNA was made. TCRdb re-called the 5' RACE reads and gives one entry per CDR3 protein, without DNA. Across roughly 390,000 distinct CDR3 sequences, the top ten clones capture 5.2% of the sample. On this clonotype: The antigen is undetermined.

The chain recombines TRBV10-3 with TRBJ2-3; TCRdb designates TRBD1, a call that cannot be tested without DNA. The sequence came from a man aged 18 to 69 in good health. The material sequenced was blood T cells: a sorted CD56 or NKG2C T cell subset, CD4+ or CD8+ T cells, or bulk PBMC T cells (not recorded which). CDR3 protein: CATHQTGGATDTQYF.